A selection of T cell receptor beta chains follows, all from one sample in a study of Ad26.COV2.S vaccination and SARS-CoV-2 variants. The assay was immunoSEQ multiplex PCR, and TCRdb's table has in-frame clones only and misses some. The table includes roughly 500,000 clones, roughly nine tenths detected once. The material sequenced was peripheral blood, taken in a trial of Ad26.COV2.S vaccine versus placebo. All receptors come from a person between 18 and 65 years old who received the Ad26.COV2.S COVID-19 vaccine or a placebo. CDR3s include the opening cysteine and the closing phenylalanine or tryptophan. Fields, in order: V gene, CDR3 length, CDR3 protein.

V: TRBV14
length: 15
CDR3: CASSQMGLAGETQYF

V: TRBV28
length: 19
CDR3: CASGRYRTAGTGYRYGYTF

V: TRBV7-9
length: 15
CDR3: CASSHPEGRGPEQFF

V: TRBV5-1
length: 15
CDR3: CASSSGQGGTDTQYF

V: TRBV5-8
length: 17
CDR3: CASSFARVAGPYNEQFF

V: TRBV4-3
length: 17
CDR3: CASSAGLGLDNTDTQYF

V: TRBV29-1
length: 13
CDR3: CSVRWTRDTEAFF

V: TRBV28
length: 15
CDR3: CASNLAGGLTGELFF

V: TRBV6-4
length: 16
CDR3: CASSDGSVSGANVLTF

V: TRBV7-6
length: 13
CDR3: CASSWDTRGAQHF

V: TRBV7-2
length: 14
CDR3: CASSLGPSTGELFF

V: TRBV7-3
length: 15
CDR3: CASSWTSGFYNEQFF

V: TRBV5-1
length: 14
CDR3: CASSGGVPGYEQYF

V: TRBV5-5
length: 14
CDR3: CASSLLGGDSPLHF

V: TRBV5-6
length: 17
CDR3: CASSLGWLAVGYYGYTF

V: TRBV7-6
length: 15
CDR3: CASSLGTGGFSEAFF

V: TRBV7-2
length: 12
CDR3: CASSRILETQYF

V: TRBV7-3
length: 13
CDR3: CASSSRQGGGYTF

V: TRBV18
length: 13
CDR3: CASTGSGSEKLFF

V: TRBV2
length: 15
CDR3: CASSAGPGYNSPLHF

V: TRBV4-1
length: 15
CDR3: CASSQGAQVGQPQHF

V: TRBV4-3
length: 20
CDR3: CASSQLHLAGEGLATDTQYF

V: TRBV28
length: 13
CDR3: CASSFPANYGYTF

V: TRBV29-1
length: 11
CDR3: CSVVPGAEAFF

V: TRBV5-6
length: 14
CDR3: CASSSDRKRTEAFF

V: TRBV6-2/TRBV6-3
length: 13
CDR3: CASSYSAGTEAFF

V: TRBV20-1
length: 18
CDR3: CSAREFRDGGTSGNEQFF

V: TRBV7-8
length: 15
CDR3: CASSLDGSGRETQYF

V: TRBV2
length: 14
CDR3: CASIRDRVNNEQFF

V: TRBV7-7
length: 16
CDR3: CASSKQAALNTGELFF

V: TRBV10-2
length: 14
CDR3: CASSDWDRGNGYTF

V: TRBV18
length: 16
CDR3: CASSPSAGEYTGELFF

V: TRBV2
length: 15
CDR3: CASTLGLANTDTQYF

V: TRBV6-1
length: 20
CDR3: CASSEVGGLAGGYRRDTQYF

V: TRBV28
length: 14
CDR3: CASSFEGSYNEQFF

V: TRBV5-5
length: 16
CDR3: CASSPHGTLHTDTQYF

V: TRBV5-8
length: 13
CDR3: CASSVDSYNEQFF

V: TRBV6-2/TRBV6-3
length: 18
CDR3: CASSYFLTRDRGYNEQFF

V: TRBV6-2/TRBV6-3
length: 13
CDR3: CASSWGRHTEAFF

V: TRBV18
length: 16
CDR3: CASSPVVTGNTDTQYF

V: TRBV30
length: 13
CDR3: CAWSVRGTQPQHF

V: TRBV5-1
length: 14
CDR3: CASSLAQVGEKLFF

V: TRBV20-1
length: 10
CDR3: CSFNPGEQFF

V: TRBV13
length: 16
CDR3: CASSFIAGGIPYEQYF

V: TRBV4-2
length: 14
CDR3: CASSQEYVPEEQYF

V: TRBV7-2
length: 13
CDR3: CASSFQGSYGYTF